The present T cell receptor (beta chain) was sequenced within a study of blood T cell repertoires in COVID-19. Study overall: The United States, Italy and Spain provided the acute and convalescent COVID-19 samples. The cDNA or gDNA used as material had been derived from T cells, B-cell-depleted T cells, or PBMCs.

In the study's own analysis: Reference gene primer amplification yielded estimated nucleated cell counts. Using immunoSEQ multiplex PCR, the repertoire was profiled, and TCRdb retains in-frame clones only, with some absent. V and J calls and clone size come straight from that table; D and trimming were deduced from the DNA. In the table there are 59,000 or so clones, roughly 70% of which are singletons. Trimming took off 1 base at V and 0 bases at J, with 7 bases between the two ends. Germline V gene data show CDR1 as SGHRS and CDR2 as YFSETQ. The CDR3 has 15 amino acids. V is TRBV5-1 and J is TRBJ1-4; D ambiguous. The origin of this receptor is a woman aged 45-65 years with active or convalescent COVID-19. Sequencing input: peripheral blood. The CDR3 sequence is CASSLLSSTNEKLFF. The CDR3 DNA follows: TGCGCCAGCAGCTTGCTTTCCTCAACTAATGAAAAACTGTTTTTT.